A single sample gave rise to the 17 T cell receptor beta chains below, sequenced in a study of Ad26.COV2.S vaccination and SARS-CoV-2 variants. This table comes from immunoSEQ multiplex PCR, and its TCRdb copy is limited to in-frame clones, with some not included. The table includes around 500,000 clones, about nine tenths detected once. Treatment indicated: some 19 received Ad26.COV2.S at low or high dose, single or two shots; about 5 received placebo; per-sample allocation not given. Specimen acquisition occurred on day 63 following the initial vaccine or placebo injection. The source was peripheral blood, collected in a trial of Ad26.COV2.S vaccine versus placebo. The receptors originated from a person between 18 and 60 years old who received the Ad26.COV2.S COVID-19 vaccine or a placebo.

This chain links TRBV5-4 with TRBJ1-2; TRBD1 aligns across 8 bases. This CDR3 contains 15 residues. The germline V gene has CDR1 SGHNT and CDR2 YYREEE (reference sequence). J lost 6 bases, V lost 0 bases, and 7 bases had no gene match. For the CDR3, the DNA is TGTGCCAGCAGCTTGGCCATCGGACAGGGAAATGGCTACACCTTC. This sequence encodes CASSLAIGQGNGYTF.

The CDR3 nucleotides read TGTGCCAGCAGCCTACGCCTCCATGAAAAACTGTTTTTT. It encodes CASSLRLHEKLFF. The chain is built from TRBV28 and TRBJ1-4; D is unresolved. From germline, CDR1 is MDHEN and CDR2 SYDVKM. The CDR3 has 13 amino acids. V lost 6 bases and J lost 6, with 11 bases in between.

The chain joins TRBV5-4 to TRBJ2-1; 10 nucleotides agree with TRBD2. The CDR3 has 16 residues. The trim removed 5 bases at V and 2 bases at J, leaving 7 bases unmatched. Looked up from germline, CDR1 is SGHNT and CDR2 is YYREEE (reference sequence). The CDR3, as DNA: TGTGCCAGCAGTCGGACCGGGACTAGCGCCTACAATGAGCAGTTCTTC. The encoded protein is CASSRTGTSAYNEQFF.

The rearrangement links TRBV28 to TRBJ1-4; D is perhaps TRBD1 (5 bases). V was shortened by 9 bases and J by 10 bases, with 21 bases between the two germline ends. This CDR3 is 14 amino acids long. CDR1 is MDHEN, CDR2 SYDVKM, per germline. CDR3 nucleotide sequence: TGTGCCAGTTCCCTGACAGCCCCCATGGGAAAACTGTTTTTT. Translation: CASSLTAPMGKLFF.

The chain recombines TRBV5-1 with TRBJ2-7, with 8 nucleotides matching TRBD1. CDR1 SGHRS and CDR2 YFSETQ come from the germline V gene. V lost 4 bases to trimming and J lost 2 bases; unmatched junction nucleotides: 11. The CDR3 spans 16 residues. The CDR3 coding sequence is TGCGCCAGCAGCCTGGGAACAGGGGGGTCAACCTACGAGCAGTACTTC. It specifies CASSLGTGGSTYEQYF. Drawing the rest from reference TRBV5-1 and TRBJ2-7, the complete variable domain is KAGVTQTPRYLIKTRGQQVTLSCSPISGHRSVSWYQQTPGQGLQFLFEYFSETQRNKGNFPGRFSGRQFSNSRSEMNVSTLELGDSALYLCASSLGTGGSTYEQYFGPGTRLTVT.

The V gene is TRBV19, the J gene TRBJ1-5, with 7 bases that match TRBD1. Germline CDR1 LNHDA, CDR2 SQIVND (reference sequence). This CDR3 region has 15 residues. J lost 0 bases, V lost 7 bases, and 6 bases had no gene match. The chain's CDR3 is CASNRDRDSNQPQHF. In DNA, the CDR3 is TGTGCCAGTAACCGCGACAGGGATAGCAATCAGCCCCAGCATTTT.

The V call is TRBV7-2, the J call TRBJ2-3; the D gene is possibly TRBD2 (7 bases). Between the trimmed V and J ends, which lost 3 bases and 4 bases, there was a span of 17 bases. This CDR3 has 16 residues. Germline values: CDR1 SGHTA, CDR2 FQGNSA. CDR3 nucleotides: TGTGCCAGCAGCTTGAGGGGGACTACCCCGGCAGATACGCAGTATTTT. Amino acid sequence: CASSLRGTTPADTQYF.

V usage is TRBV5-4 and J usage is TRBJ1-2; no clear D. The CDR3 extends over 12 amino acids. CDR1 SGHNT and CDR2 YYREEE come from the germline V gene (reference sequence). The ends were cut back, 5 bases at V and 5 bases at J, with 10 bases in the middle. Here the CDR3 reads CASSTMAYGYTF. In DNA form, the CDR3 reads TGTGCCAGCAGTACAATGGCGTATGGCTACACCTTC.

The chain combines TRBV11-2 with TRBJ2-1; 9 bases align to TRBD2. Trimming cost V 1 base and J 8 bases; bases outside gene matches: 9. Germline CDR1 reads SGHAT; CDR2 reads FQNNGV. The length of the CDR3 is 16 residues. CDR3 DNA: TGTGCCAGCAGCTTAGTTGGTAGCGGGAGTTCGCATGAGCAGTTCTTC. This sequence encodes CASSLVGSGSSHEQFF.

The V and J genes are TRBV5-1 and TRBJ2-7, with TRBD1 identical over 8 bases. The germline gives CDR1 SGHRS, CDR2 YFSETQ. CDR3 length: 14 amino acids. The V segment lost 4 bases and the J segment 2 bases; nucleotides outside the gene matches: 5. The CDR3 spells CASSRTGFAYEQYF. In DNA, the CDR3 is TGCGCCAGCAGCCGGACAGGGTTCGCCTACGAGCAGTACTTC. Looking up the rest from reference TRBV5-1 and TRBJ2-7 gives the full variable domain: KAGVTQTPRYLIKTRGQQVTLSCSPISGHRSVSWYQQTPGQGLQFLFEYFSETQRNKGNFPGRFSGRQFSNSRSEMNVSTLELGDSALYLCASSRTGFAYEQYFGPGTRLTVT.

The rearrangement joins TRBV7-9 to TRBJ2-7; possibly TRBD1 for D (6 bases). The germline V gene encodes CDR1 SEHNR and CDR2 FQNEAQ (reference sequence). Trimming removed 5 bases at V and 2 bases at J, with 7 bases between. The CDR3 runs 12 residues. The CDR3 DNA sequence: TGTGCCAGCAGCGGGGACACCTACGAGCAGTACTTC. Protein product: CASSGDTYEQYF.

This chain uses TRBV11-3 with TRBJ2-1; D is undetermined. V lost 1 base and J 2 bases, leaving 9 bases between the germline ends. This CDR3 is 15 amino acids long. From germline, CDR1 is SGHNT and CDR2 YENEEA. In DNA, the CDR3 is TGTGCCAGCAGCTTAGTTGATGGACCCTACAATGAGCAGTTCTTC. Its translation is CASSLVDGPYNEQFF.

V gene TRBV5-1 combines with J gene TRBJ2-5; 8 bases agree with TRBD2. Germline V gene sequence: CDR1 SGHRS, CDR2 YFSETQ. The junction had 10 bases not matched to a gene; V was cut back by 0 bases and J by 9 bases. The CDR3 is made up of 15 amino acids. This CDR3 reads CASSLVLAGPIAQYF. In DNA form, the CDR3 reads TGCGCCAGCAGCTTGGTTCTAGCGGGCCCTATAGCCCAGTACTTC.

This clone has just a few counts. The rearrangement links TRBV4-3 to TRBJ1-5; possibly TRBD1 for D (5 bases). Germline CDR1 is LGHNA and CDR2 is YSLEER. The V and J ends lost 0 bases and 6 bases respectively, with 15 bases between them. This CDR3 spans 16 amino acids. CDR3 coding DNA: TGCGCCAGCAGCCAAGAGCTTGCGCAGGGATCTCAGCCCCAGCATTTT. It yields the protein CASSQELAQGSQPQHF.

In this sample, this clone turned up a few times. V gene TRBV25-1 combines with J gene TRBJ1-6; the D gene is possibly TRBD1 (5 bases). The germline V gene encodes CDR1 MGHDK and CDR2 SYGVNS. The V end lost 2 bases, the J end lost 5 bases, and 19 bases lay between the germline ends. The CDR3 length is 18 residues. This CDR3 reads CASSEISRAGRNNSPLHF. CDR3 DNA: TGTGCCAGCAGTGAAATTTCCCGGGCAGGGAGAAATAATTCACCCCTCCACTTT.

V usage is TRBV11-3 and J usage is TRBJ2-1; TRBD1 matches at 8 bases. Trimming removed 5 bases from V and 9 bases from J; junction bases left unmatched: 3. Per germline, CDR1 SGHNT and CDR2 YENEEA. This CDR3 is built from 12 residues. CDR3 amino acids: CASSRQGFEQFF. The DNA of the CDR3 is TGTGCCAGCAGCCGACAGGGGTTTGAGCAGTTCTTC.

The CDR3 coding sequence is TGTGCCAGCTCACTAAAAAACCAACCAGTCGGGACGAGGAGGGTGGTCACTGAAGCTTTCTTT. It specifies CASSLKNQPVGTRRVVTEAFF. This sequence joins TRBV18 and TRBJ1-1, with TRBD1 as a possible D gene (5 bases). Germline CDR1 is KGHSH and CDR2 is LQKENI. This CDR3 comprises 21 residues. The ends were cut back, 4 bases at V and 4 bases at J, with 34 bases in the middle.